Following are 8 T cell receptor beta chains from one sample sequenced in a study of radiation and T cells in renal cell carcinoma. Time point given: blood 4 weeks post-SBRT, at nephrectomy. Treatment in this sample: 15 Gy SBRT to primary tumor, nephrectomy 4 weeks later. Generated by immunoSEQ multiplex PCR, the TCRdb table keeps only in-frame clones and is missing some. The data contain around 94,000 clones, about 82% of them singletons. The specimen comprised blood, sampled from a patient whose treatment included radiotherapy and nephrectomy. The receptor source for this set is a man over 45 with renal cell carcinoma.

The chain has TRBV27 and TRBJ1-5; D unclear. Germline assignment: CDR1 MNHEY and CDR2 SMNVEV (reference sequence). The CDR3 has 13 residues. V lost 3 bases, J lost 4 bases, and 7 bases lay in between. Written as DNA, the CDR3 is TGTGCCAGCAGTTTTCAGAATAATCAGCCCCAGCATTTT. It encodes CASSFQNNQPQHF.

The rearrangement links TRBV5-1 to TRBJ2-1; a possible D gene is TRBD1 (5 bases). Trimming pared 1 base from V and 6 bases from J, leaving 11 bases between. The germline gives CDR1 SGHRS, CDR2 YFSETQ. This CDR3 contains 14 residues. CDR3 amino acids: CASSLSGYSNEQFF. CDR3 bases: TGCGCCAGCAGCTTGTCAGGGTATAGCAATGAGCAGTTCTTC. Supplemented by reference TRBV5-1 and TRBJ2-1, the full variable domain reads KAGVTQTPRYLIKTRGQQVTLSCSPISGHRSVSWYQQTPGQGLQFLFEYFSETQRNKGNFPGRFSGRQFSNSRSEMNVSTLELGDSALYLCASSLSGYSNEQFFGPGTRLTVL.

The rearrangement links TRBV5-1 to TRBJ2-3; unclear D gene. The CDR3 contains 11 residues. The V end lost 5 bases, the J end lost 4 bases, and 5 bases lay between the germline ends. Germline CDR1 and CDR2: SGHRS and YFSETQ. The CDR3 DNA reads as TGCGCCAGCAGTGAAGCAGATACGCAGTATTTT. Translation gives CASSEADTQYF.

This chain links TRBV28 with TRBJ1-2, with TRBD1 identical over 8 bases. J lost 3 bases, V lost 6 bases, and 3 bases had no gene match. CDR1 MDHEN and CDR2 SYDVKM come from the germline V gene. This CDR3 region has 13 residues. In DNA form, the CDR3 reads TGTGCCAGCAGACCGACAGGGGACTATGGCTACACCTTC. Translating gives CASRPTGDYGYTF.

V is TRBV5-1 and J is TRBJ1-5; D is ambiguous. CDR3 length: 15 amino acids. Trimming cost V 3 bases and J 4 bases, with 14 bases left between them. Germline-derived CDR1 and CDR2 are SGHRS and YFSETQ. The CDR3 region is CASSSEDPRNQPQHF. CDR3 nucleotide sequence: TGCGCCAGCAGCTCCGAGGACCCACGGAATCAGCCCCAGCATTTT.

This chain uses TRBV11-2 with TRBJ1-2; the D is unclear. The V gene's germline CDR1 is SGHAT and CDR2 FQNNGV. The CDR3 spans 13 residues. Trimming stripped 6 bases from V and 3 bases from J, with 11 bases between. Here the CDR3 reads CASSPQADYGYTF. The CDR3 nucleotides are TGTGCCAGCAGTCCCCAGGCCGACTATGGCTACACCTTC. Full variable domain (missing parts from reference TRBV11-2 and TRBJ1-2): EAGVAQSPRYKIIEKRQSVAFWCNPISGHATLYWYQQILGQGPKLLIQFQNNGVVDDSQLPKDRFSAERLKGVDSTLKIQPAKLEDSAVYLCASSPQADYGYTFGSGTRLTVV.

The V call is TRBV6-1, the J call TRBJ1-1, with 9 nucleotides matching TRBD1. The germline CDR1 and CDR2 sequences are MNHNS and SASEGT. V shed 9 bases and J 6 bases; nucleotides not matched to a gene: 8. There are 13 residues in the CDR3. CDR3 residues: CASTGGQGAEAFF. The DNA for the CDR3 is TGTGCCAGTACCGGGGGACAGGGTGCTGAAGCTTTCTTT.

This chain joins TRBV5-1 and TRBJ2-2; perhaps TRBD1 as D (5 bases). The CDR3 is made up of 14 amino acids. Looked up from germline, CDR1 is SGHRS and CDR2 is YFSETQ. Trimming took 3 bases from V and 6 from J, leaving 12 bases between them. CDR3 sequence (DNA): TGCGCCAGCAGCTCACCTTCGACAGCCGGGGAGCTGTTTTTT. Residues: CASSSPSTAGELFF.